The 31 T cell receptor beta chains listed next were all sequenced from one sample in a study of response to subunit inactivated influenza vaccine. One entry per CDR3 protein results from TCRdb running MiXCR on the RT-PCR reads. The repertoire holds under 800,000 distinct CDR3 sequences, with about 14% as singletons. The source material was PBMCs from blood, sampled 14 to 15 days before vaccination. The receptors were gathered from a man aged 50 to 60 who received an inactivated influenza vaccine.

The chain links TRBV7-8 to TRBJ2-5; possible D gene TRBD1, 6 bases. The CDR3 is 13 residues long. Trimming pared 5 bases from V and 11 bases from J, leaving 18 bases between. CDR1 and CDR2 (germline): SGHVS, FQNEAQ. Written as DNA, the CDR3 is TGTGCCAGCAGCCTACTAACGGACAGAGAACAGTACTTC. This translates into CASSLLTDREQYF.

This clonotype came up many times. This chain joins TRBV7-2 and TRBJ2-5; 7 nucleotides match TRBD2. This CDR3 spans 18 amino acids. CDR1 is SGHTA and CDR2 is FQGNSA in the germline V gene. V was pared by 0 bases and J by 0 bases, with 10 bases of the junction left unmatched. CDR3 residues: CASSLAHGGSLYQETQYF. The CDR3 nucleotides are TGTGCCAGCAGCTTAGCGCATGGCGGGAGCCTGTACCAAGAGACCCAGTACTTC.

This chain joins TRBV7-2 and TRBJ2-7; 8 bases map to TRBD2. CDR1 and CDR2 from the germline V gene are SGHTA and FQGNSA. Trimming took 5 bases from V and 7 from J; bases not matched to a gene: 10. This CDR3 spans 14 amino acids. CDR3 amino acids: CASSARGSSGEQYF. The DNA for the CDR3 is TGTGCCAGCAGCGCCAGGGGTTCTAGCGGGGAGCAGTACTTC.

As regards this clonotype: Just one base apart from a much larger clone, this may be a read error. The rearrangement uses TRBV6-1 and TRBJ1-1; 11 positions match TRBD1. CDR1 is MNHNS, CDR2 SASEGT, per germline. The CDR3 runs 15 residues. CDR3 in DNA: TGTGTCAGCAGTACACCGGGACAGGGGGGCACTGAAGCTTTCTTT. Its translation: CVSSTPGQGGTEAFF.

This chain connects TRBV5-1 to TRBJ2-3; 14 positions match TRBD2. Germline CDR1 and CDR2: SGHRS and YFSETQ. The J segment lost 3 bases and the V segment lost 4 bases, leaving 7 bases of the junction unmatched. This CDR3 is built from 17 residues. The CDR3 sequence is CASSVGLAGVGTDTQYF. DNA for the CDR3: TGCGCCAGCAGCGTGGGACTAGCGGGGGTTGGGACAGATACGCAGTATTTT.

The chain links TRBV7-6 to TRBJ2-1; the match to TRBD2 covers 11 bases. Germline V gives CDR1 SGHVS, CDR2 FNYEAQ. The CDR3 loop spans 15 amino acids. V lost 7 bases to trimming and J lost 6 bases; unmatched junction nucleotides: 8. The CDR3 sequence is CASTESGTSGNEQFF. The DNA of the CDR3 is TGTGCCAGCACCGAATCCGGGACTAGCGGCAATGAGCAGTTCTTC.

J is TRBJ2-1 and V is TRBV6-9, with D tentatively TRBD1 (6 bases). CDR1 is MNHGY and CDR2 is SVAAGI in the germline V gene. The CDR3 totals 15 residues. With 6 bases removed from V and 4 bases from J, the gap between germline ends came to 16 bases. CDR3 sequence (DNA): TGTGCCAGCAGCCTAGACAGGTTGATTTACAATGAGCAGTTCTTC. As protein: CASSLDRLIYNEQFF.

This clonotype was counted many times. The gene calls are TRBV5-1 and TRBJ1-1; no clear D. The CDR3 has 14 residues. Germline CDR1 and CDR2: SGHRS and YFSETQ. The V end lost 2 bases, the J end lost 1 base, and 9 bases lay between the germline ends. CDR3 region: CASSLANRNTEAFF. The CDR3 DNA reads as TGCGCCAGCAGCTTAGCCAACAGGAACACTGAAGCTTTCTTT.

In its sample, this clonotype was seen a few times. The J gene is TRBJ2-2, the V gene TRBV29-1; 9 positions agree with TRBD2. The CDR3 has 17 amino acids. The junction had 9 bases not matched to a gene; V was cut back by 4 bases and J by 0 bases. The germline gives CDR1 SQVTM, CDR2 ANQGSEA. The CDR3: CSVGGGRADTNTGELFF. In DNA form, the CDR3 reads TGCAGCGTTGGTGGCGGGAGGGCCGACACGAACACCGGGGAGCTGTTTTTT.

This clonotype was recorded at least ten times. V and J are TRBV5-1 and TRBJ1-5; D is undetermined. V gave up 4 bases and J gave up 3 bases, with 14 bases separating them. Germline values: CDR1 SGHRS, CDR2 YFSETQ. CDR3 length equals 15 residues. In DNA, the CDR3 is TGCGCCAGCAGCCCCCTCGGGGATCCCAATCAGCCCCAGCATTTT. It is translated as CASSPLGDPNQPQHF. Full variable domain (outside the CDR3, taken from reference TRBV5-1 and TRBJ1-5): KAGVTQTPRYLIKTRGQQVTLSCSPISGHRSVSWYQQTPGQGLQFLFEYFSETQRNKGNFPGRFSGRQFSNSRSEMNVSTLELGDSALYLCASSPLGDPNQPQHFGDGTRLSIL.

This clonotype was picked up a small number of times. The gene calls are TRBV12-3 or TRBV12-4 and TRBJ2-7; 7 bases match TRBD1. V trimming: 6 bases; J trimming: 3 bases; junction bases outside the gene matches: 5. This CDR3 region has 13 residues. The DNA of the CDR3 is TGTGCCAGCAGATCGACAGGGCACTACGAGCAGTACTTC. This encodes CASRSTGHYEQYF.

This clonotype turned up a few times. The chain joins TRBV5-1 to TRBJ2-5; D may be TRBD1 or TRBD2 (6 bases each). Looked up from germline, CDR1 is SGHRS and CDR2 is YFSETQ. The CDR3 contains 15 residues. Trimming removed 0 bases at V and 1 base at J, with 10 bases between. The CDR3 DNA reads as TGCGCCAGCAGCTTGGATACGGGGGCCCAAGAGACCCAGTACTTC. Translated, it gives CASSLDTGAQETQYF.

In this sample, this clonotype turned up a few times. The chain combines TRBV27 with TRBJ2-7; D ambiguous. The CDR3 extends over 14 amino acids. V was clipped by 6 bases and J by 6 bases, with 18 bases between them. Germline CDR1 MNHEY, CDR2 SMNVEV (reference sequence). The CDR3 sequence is CASSLLPWASEQYF. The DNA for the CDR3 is TGTGCCAGCAGCCTCTTGCCATGGGCCTCCGAGCAGTACTTC.

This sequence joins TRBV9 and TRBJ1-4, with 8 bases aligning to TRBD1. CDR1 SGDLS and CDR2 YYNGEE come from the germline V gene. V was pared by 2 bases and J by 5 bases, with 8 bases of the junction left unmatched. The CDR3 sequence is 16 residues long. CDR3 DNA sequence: TGTGCCAGCAGCGTTGACGGACAGGGCCGAAATGAAAAACTGTTTTTT. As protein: CASSVDGQGRNEKLFF.

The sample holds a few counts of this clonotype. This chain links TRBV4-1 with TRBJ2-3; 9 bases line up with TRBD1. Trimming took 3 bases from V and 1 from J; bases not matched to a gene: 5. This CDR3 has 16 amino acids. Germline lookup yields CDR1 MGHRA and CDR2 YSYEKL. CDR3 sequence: CASSQEDRGGTDTQYF. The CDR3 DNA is TGCGCCAGCAGCCAGGAGGACAGGGGTGGCACAGATACGCAGTATTTT.

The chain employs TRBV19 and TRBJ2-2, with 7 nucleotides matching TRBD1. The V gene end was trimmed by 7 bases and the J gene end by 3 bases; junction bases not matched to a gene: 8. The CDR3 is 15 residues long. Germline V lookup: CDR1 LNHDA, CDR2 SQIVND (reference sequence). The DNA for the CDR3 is TGTGCCAGTACCCCCCGACAGGGAGACACCGGGGAGCTGTTTTTT. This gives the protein CASTPRQGDTGELFF.

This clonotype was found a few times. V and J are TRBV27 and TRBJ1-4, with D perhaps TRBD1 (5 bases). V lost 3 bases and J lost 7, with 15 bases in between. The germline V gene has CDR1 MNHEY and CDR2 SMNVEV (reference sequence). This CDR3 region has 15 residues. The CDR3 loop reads CASSFIGGVTEKLFF. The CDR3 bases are TGTGCCAGCAGTTTTATTGGAGGGGTGACTGAAAAACTGTTTTTT.

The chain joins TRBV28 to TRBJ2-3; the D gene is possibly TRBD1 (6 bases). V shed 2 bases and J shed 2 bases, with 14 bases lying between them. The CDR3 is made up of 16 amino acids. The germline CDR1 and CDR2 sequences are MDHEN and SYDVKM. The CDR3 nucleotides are TGTGCCAGCAGTTTAGGGGGCGCGGCTACCACAGATACGCAGTATTTT. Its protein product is CASSLGGAATTDTQYF.

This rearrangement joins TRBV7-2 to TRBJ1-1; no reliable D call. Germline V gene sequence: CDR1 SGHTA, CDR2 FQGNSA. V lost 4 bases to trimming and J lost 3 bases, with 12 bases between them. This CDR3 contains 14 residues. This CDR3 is CASSSGLRDTEAFF. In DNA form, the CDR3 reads TGTGCCAGCAGCTCGGGCCTGAGGGACACTGAAGCTTTCTTT.

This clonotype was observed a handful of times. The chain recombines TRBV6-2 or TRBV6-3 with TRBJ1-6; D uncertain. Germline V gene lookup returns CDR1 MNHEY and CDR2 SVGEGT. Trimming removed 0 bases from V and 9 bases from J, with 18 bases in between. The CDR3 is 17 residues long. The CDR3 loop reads CASSYSKTRTGSSPLHF. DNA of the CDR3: TGTGCCAGCAGTTACTCGAAGACTCGGACGGGGTCTTCACCCCTCCACTTT.

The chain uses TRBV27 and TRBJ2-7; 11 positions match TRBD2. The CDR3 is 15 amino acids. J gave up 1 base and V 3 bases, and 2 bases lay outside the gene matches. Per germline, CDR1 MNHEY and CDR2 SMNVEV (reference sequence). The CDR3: CASSFGTSGSYEQYF. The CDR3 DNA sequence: TGTGCCAGCAGTTTTGGGACTAGCGGATCCTACGAGCAGTACTTC.

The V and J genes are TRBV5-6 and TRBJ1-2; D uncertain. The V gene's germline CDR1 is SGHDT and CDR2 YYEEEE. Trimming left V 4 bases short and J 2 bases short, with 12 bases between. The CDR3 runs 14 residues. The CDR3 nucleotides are TGTGCCAGCAGCCCGACATTTGGAAACTATGGCTACACCTTC. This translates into CASSPTFGNYGYTF.

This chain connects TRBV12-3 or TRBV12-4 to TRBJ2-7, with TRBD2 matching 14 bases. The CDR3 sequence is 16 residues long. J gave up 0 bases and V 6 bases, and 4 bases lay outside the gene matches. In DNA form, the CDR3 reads TGTGCCAGCAGATCCGGGACTAGCGGGAGCTCCTACGAGCAGTACTTC. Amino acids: CASRSGTSGSSYEQYF.

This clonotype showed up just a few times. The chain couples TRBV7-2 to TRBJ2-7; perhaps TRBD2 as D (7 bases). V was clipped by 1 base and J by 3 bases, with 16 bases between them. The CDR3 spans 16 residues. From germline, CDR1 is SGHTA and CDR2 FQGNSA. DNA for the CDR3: TGTGCCAGCAGCTTAGTGGCGGGGGCTGGGGACTACGAGCAGTACTTC. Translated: CASSLVAGAGDYEQYF.

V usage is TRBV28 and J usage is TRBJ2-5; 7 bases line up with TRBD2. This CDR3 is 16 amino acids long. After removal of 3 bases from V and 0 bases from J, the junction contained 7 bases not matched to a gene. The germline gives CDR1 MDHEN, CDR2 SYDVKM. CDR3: CASSFPPGGNQETQYF. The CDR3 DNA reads TGTGCCAGCAGTTTTCCCCCCGGGGGGAACCAAGAGACCCAGTACTTC.

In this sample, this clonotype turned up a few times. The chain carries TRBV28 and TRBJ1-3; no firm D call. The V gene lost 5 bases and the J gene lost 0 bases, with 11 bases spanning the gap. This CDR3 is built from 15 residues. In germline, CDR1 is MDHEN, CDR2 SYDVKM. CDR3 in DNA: TGTGCCAGCAGTGTACCCCCCAGCTCTGGAAACACCATATATTTT. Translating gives CASSVPPSSGNTIYF.

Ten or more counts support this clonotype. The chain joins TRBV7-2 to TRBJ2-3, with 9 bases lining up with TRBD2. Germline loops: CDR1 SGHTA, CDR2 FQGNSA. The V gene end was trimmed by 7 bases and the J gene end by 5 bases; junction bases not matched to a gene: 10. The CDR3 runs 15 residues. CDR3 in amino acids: CASKPSGAIQDTQYF. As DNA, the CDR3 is TGTGCCAGCAAACCTAGCGGGGCGATACAAGATACGCAGTATTTT.

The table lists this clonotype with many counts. CDR3 sequence (DNA): TGCGCCAGCAGCCCCCTACAGGGTAGGAGGGGTAACTATGGCTACACCTTC. Encoded protein: CASSPLQGRRGNYGYTF. This chain uses TRBV4-1 with TRBJ1-2, with a tentative D call TRBD1 (6 bases). Trimming pared 4 bases from V and 1 base from J, leaving 19 bases between. The CDR3 covers 17 residues. Germline V gene data show CDR1 as MGHRA and CDR2 as YSYEKL.

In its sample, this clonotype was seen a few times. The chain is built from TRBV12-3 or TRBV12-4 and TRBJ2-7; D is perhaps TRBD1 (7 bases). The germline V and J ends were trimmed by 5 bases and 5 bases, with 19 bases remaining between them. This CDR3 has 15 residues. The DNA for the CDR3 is TGTGCCAGCAGTGCCCAGGGGGGCCAGTGGGACGAGCAGTACTTC. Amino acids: CASSAQGGQWDEQYF.

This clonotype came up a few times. The CDR3 loop is CASSTTTGGYGYTF. For the CDR3, the DNA is TGTGCCAGCAGTACGACTACAGGGGGCTATGGCTACACCTTC. This chain joins TRBV7-2 and TRBJ1-2; 8 bases align to TRBD1. Germline V CDR1 and CDR2: SGHTA, FQGNSA. The CDR3 spans 14 residues. J gave up 4 bases and V 6 bases, and 7 bases lay outside the gene matches.

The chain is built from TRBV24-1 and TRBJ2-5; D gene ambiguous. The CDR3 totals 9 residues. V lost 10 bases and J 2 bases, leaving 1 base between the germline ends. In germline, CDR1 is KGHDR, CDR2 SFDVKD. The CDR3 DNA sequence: TGTGCCACACAAGAGACCCAGTACTTC. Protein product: CATQETQYF.